This entry lists 6 T cell receptor beta chains sequenced from one sample in a study of blood T cell repertoires in COVID-19. Assay used: immunoSEQ multiplex PCR; TCRdb lists only in-frame clones, some missing. The table shows roughly 100,000 clones, with roughly two thirds occurring only once. Sequences were obtained from peripheral blood. These receptor sequences come from a man aged 80 or over with acute or convalescent COVID-19.

V usage is TRBV7-2 and J usage is TRBJ1-5; 7 positions match TRBD1. The germline gives CDR1 SGHTA, CDR2 FQGNSA. Germline trimming cut 2 bases from V and 3 bases from J; bases unmatched to any gene: 4. The CDR3 has 15 residues. This CDR3 is CASSLRGRSNQPQHF. The CDR3 DNA reads TGTGCCAGCAGCTTAAGGGGGCGTTCCAATCAGCCCCAGCATTTT.

The chain combines TRBV28 with TRBJ2-7; D might be TRBD2 (7 bases). The germline V and J ends were trimmed by 6 bases and 3 bases, with 18 bases remaining between them. CDR1 is MDHEN, CDR2 SYDVKM, per germline. The CDR3 consists of 15 residues. The CDR3 nucleotides are TGTGCCAGCAGCGACTCAAGGGGGGGGTTCTACGAGCAGTACTTC. This translates into CASSDSRGGFYEQYF. The full variable domain, its missing parts supplied by reference TRBV28 and TRBJ2-7, is DVKVTQSSRYLVKRTGEKVFLECVQDMDHENMFWYRQDPGLGLRLIYFSYDVKMKEKGDIPEGYSVSREKKERFSLILESASTNQTSMYLCASSDSRGGFYEQYFGPGTRLTVT.

The V and J genes are TRBV5-6 and TRBJ2-1, with 10 bases matching TRBD2. CDR1 and CDR2 (germline): SGHDT, YYEEEE. This CDR3 has 15 residues. Trimming cost V 2 bases and J 7 bases; bases outside gene matches: 6. The CDR3 DNA reads TGTGCCAGCAGCTTCGAAGCGGGAGGGGGTAATGAGCAGTTCTTC. Translating gives CASSFEAGGGNEQFF. Looking up the rest from reference TRBV5-6 and TRBJ2-1 gives the full variable domain: DAGVTQSPTHLIKTRGQQVTLRCSPKSGHDTVSWYQQALGQGPQFIFQYYEEEERQRGNFPDRFSGHQFPNYSSELNVNALLLGDSALYLCASSFEAGGGNEQFFGPGTRLTVL.

This clone was picked up a small number of times. The chain links TRBV19 to TRBJ2-7, with D possibly matching TRBD2 (6 bases). V shed 5 bases and J shed 0 bases, with 8 bases lying between them. The CDR3 consists of 13 residues. CDR1 and CDR2 (germline): LNHDA, SQIVND (reference sequence). The CDR3 DNA reads as TGTGCCAGTAGTTTGACTAGCTCCTACGAGCAGTACTTC. Translated, it gives CASSLTSSYEQYF.

This chain joins TRBV5-6 and TRBJ2-3; D is undetermined. Germline CDR1 reads SGHDT; CDR2 reads YYEEEE. CDR3 length: 13 residues. The ends were cut back, 2 bases at V and 2 bases at J, with 6 bases in the middle. The CDR3 bases are TGTGCCAGCAGCTTTCCATTCACAGATACGCAGTATTTT. Protein sequence: CASSFPFTDTQYF.

This rearrangement joins TRBV29-1 to TRBJ2-7, with a weak D call TRBD2 (5 bases). The J call may be wrong; the DNA end is better matched by TRBJ2-1. The V gene's germline CDR1 is SQVTM and CDR2 ANQGSEA. CDR3 length equals 15 residues. The CDR3 is CSALGSASSYNEQFF. The CDR3 coding sequence is TGCAGCGCCCTGGGGAGCGCGAGCTCCTACAATGAGCAGTTCTTC.